This T cell receptor (beta chain) was found in a study of blood T cell repertoires in COVID-19. Across the study: In each case, the material was cDNA or gDNA derived from T cells, B-cell-depleted T cells, or PBMCs.

This clone was seen a few times. The CDR3 is made up of 16 amino acids. With 5 bases clipped from V and 6 bases from J, the junction kept 13 bases outside the gene matches. Germline V CDR1 and CDR2: SNHLY, FYNNEI. Study processing details: Using reference gene primer amplification, nucleated cell counts were estimated. Assay: immunoSEQ multiplex PCR; the TCRdb copy retains only in-frame clones and omits some. The V and J calls and clone size were taken over from that table, and D and trimming were inferred from the DNA. The table shows approximately 93,000 clones, with around nine tenths occurring only once.

The chain couples TRBV2 to TRBJ2-7; 10 nucleotides align to TRBD1. Specimen: peripheral blood. This TCR came from a man in his fifties with COVID-19, enrolled during active disease. Here the CDR3 DNA reads TGTGCCAGCAGTCAAAGGGGACAGGGGCATGGAGGCGAGCAGTACTTC. Protein sequence: CASSQRGQGHGGEQYF.